This TCR beta chain came from a study of T cell responses to AZD1222 COVID-19 vaccine. The assay was immunoSEQ multiplex PCR, and TCRdb's table has in-frame clones only and misses some. The repertoire holds 150,000 to 200,000 clones, with approximately 93% as singletons. The CDR3 extends over 13 amino acids. V was shortened by 2 bases and J by 4 bases, with 9 bases between the two germline ends. Per germline, CDR1 MNHEY and CDR2 SMNVEV (reference sequence). The V call is TRBV27, the J call TRBJ2-7; D is perhaps TRBD2 (6 bases). This clonotype originated in an adult in good health. The sequencing here drew on peripheral blood, taken on day 0 of AZD1222 vaccination. The CDR3 loop reads CASSLVEGYEQYF. The CDR3 DNA follows: TGTGCCAGCAGTTTAGTGGAGGGATACGAGCAGTACTTC.